The entry that follows covers one T cell receptor (beta chain) sequence. The target of this receptor is not known. This may stem from a read error, because a much larger clone lies one nucleotide away. These data originate in a study of prognosis after radiotherapy for stage I lung cancer (TCRdb year 2021). As for the study more broadly: Approximately 20 stage I NSCLC patients were enrolled in Nanjing, China, between April 2018 and January 2019. A few patients had oligometastatic NSCLC after surgical resection of the primary tumor, and about 15 had newly diagnosed primary stage I lung tumors. All patients were considered medically inoperable, owing to comorbidities in some 11 and refusal of surgery in seven or eight. The cohort included 13 men and more than 5 women, with a median age of almost 75 years and a range of about 50 to 90 years. On tumor histology, more than ten patients had adenocarcinoma and about seven had squamous cell carcinoma. SBRT was delivered in 3 to 5 fractions with a biologically effective dose of at least 100 Gy, and image-guided IMRT or VMAT was used for delivery. No patient received concurrent therapy alongside SBRT. After SBRT, distant metastases developed in about 20% of the 19 patients at a median of 7 months, while the remaining 15 patients had no significant progression. The study profiled peripheral blood TCR beta repertoires from stage I NSCLC patients before and after stereotactic body radiotherapy and related them to distant failure. For each of the approximately 19 patients, one blood sample was taken before SBRT and one after, so the study sequenced approximately 38 samples in total.

All patients had node-negative disease on CT and PET/CT, and none had a history of other malignancies or had previously received chemotherapy or radiotherapy. At each of two time points, approximately 6.3 milliliters of peripheral venous blood were collected into EDTA tubes. Ficoll-Paque Plus density-gradient centrifugation was used to isolate PBMCs. Right after collection, samples were kept at -80 degrees C until analysis. Two rounds of multiplex PCR were used to amplify the TCR beta CDR3 region from genomic DNA. In the first round of PCR, primers specific to each TRBV and TRBJ gene were used, and the primer sequences are filed in Chinese patent CN105087789A. Universal primers were used in the second PCR round. The Roche High Pure PCR Template Preparation Kit was used to extract genomic DNA from the frozen PBMCs. Paired-end sequencing with 151 bp reads was performed on the libraries using an Illumina HiSeq 3000. Processing in the source paper ran as follows. CutAdapt was used to discard raw reads that did not contain the multiplex PCR primer sequences. PEAR was used to merge high-quality paired reads into contigs. By alignment to reference sequences, MiXCR assigned TRB V, D and J gene segments to each contig. CDR3 sequences were clustered by base quality and sequence similarity to remove sequencing errors. Diversity was measured as Shannon entropy normalized by the natural log of productive TCR sequence number. To get clonality, Shannon entropy was divided by the natural log of the number of unique clonotypes, and that result was subtracted from one. The Youden index of ROC curves was used to select progression-free survival cut-offs for repertoire metrics, and analyses were performed in R 3.5.3. TCRdb trimmed the raw reads at Q25, called clones with MiXCR and kept productive beta chains. Records with the same CDR3 protein are collapsed into one entry carrying the most frequent genes and DNA. Here the V and J calls rest on TCRdb's processing, not on the authors' analysis. In this sample the table shows approximately 16,000 distinct CDR3 sequences, roughly 31% of which occur a single time. About 23% of the sample lies in the top ten.

What the authors observed across the whole study: Post-SBRT Shannon entropy and its change from baseline were lower in patients who developed distant metastases; baseline Shannon entropy was not associated with metastases. After SBRT, the number of unique TCR clones decreased (median around 10,000 before versus several thousand after; Wilcoxon paired P=0.011). Differences by metastasis status were reportedly seen in TRBV and TRBJ usage frequencies, involving two V genes at baseline and, after SBRT, several V genes and two J genes. No adjustment for multiple comparisons was applied to any of the reported P values. Whether the expanded TCR clones were tumor-specific was not determined. The study was limited by its small cohort and short follow-up, and the findings require independent validation.

The CDR1 and CDR2 encoded by the germline V gene are SGHVT and SQSDAQ. Reading from cysteine to phenylalanine, the CDR3 counts 16 amino acids. The kept DNA is CDR3 alone, 48 bases in frame from the first base. Relative to germline, V is 0 bases shorter and J is 5 bases shorter, with 16 bases between their ends. The sequenced sample was PBMCs, obtained before or after stereotactic body radiation therapy (not recorded which). The chain couples TRBV7-4 to TRBJ2-5, with TRBD1 tentatively as D gene (6 bases match). The sequence was collected from a donor aged 50 or older with non-small cell lung cancer. The DNA is TGTGCCAGCAGCTTAGCCACGGACAGAGTGGGGGAGACCCAGTACTTC. Its translation is CASSLATDRVGETQYF.